This is a list of T cell receptor beta chains from one sample in a study of blood T cells in healthy people across ages. TCRdb re-derived calls from the 5' RACE reads in MiXCR, one entry per CDR3 protein. The data show just under 750,000 distinct CDR3 sequences, with about a fifth seen just once and around a fifth held by the top ten. Material: blood. All receptors derive from a man between 65 and 79 years old in good health. Both conserved end residues are part of each CDR3. Each record gives: D gene, J gene, clone size, V gene, CDR3 protein, CDR3 DNA. D genes are given only for firm matches. Clone size is not always given. Where it is, it says once, few, many or a class for expanded clones.

.	TRBJ2-7	many	TRBV5-1	CASSFLGDSYEQYF	TGCGCCAGCAGCTTCCTCGGGGATTCCTACGAGCAGTACTTC
.	TRBJ1-2	.	TRBV4-2	CASSLNREQSHTF	TGTGCCAGCAGCCTTAACCGGGAGCAAAGCCACACCTTC
TRBD1	TRBJ1-2	few	TRBV9	CASSVEAGGYYGYTF	TGTGCCAGCAGCGTAGAGGCAGGGGGCTACTATGGCTACACCTTC
.	TRBJ2-5	.	TRBV6-5	CASSSSTSRTQYF	TGTGCCAGCAGTTCGAGCACCAGTCGGACCCAGTACTTC
.	TRBJ2-1	few	TRBV9	CASSVDPNYNEQFF	TGTGCCAGCAGCGTCGACCCGAACTACAATGAGCAGTTCTTC
.	TRBJ1-1	.	TRBV6-6	CASNHGNTEAFF	TGTGCCAGCAACCACGGGAACACTGAAGCTTTCTTT
.	TRBJ2-7	.	TRBV12-3/TRBV12-4	CASRPTGTSYEQYF	TGTGCCAGCAGACCCACAGGGACCTCCTACGAGCAGTACTTC
.	TRBJ2-3	once	TRBV10-1	CASSGLTTDTQYF	TGCGCCAGCAGTGGACTTACCACAGATACGCAGTATTTT
TRBD1	TRBJ2-5	few	TRBV3-1	CASSPRTGRYQETQYF	TGTGCCAGCAGCCCCCGGACAGGGAGGTACCAAGAGACCCAGTACTTC
.	TRBJ2-6	.	TRBV9	CASRGSLRGANVLTF	TGTGCCAGCAGAGGATCCCTCCGGGGGGCCAACGTCCTGACTTTC
TRBD1	TRBJ2-3	many	TRBV29-1	CSVRGQGGFTDTQYF	TGCAGCGTTCGAGGACAGGGAGGTTTCACAGATACGCAGTATTTT
.	TRBJ2-1	.	TRBV7-2	CASSPDPGNQWRIF	TGTGCCAGCAGTCCCGACCCGGGGAACCAATGGAGGATCTTC
.	TRBJ2-7	.	TRBV20-1	CSASGQSGYEQYF	TGCAGTGCTAGCGGACAGTCAGGCTACGAGCAGTACTTC
.	TRBJ2-7	few	TRBV13	CASSISRGNYEQYF	TGTGCCAGCAGCATTAGCAGGGGAAACTACGAGCAGTACTTC